A selection of T cell receptor beta chains follows, all from one sample in a study of T cell changes during pregnancy in multiple sclerosis. Repertoires were generated with immunoSEQ multiplex PCR, while TCRdb's copy carries only in-frame clones and drops some. Among fewer than 45,000 clones, roughly 92% were seen once, and the ten largest hold 0.55% to 0.85%. The source material was CD4+ T cells from peripheral blood mononuclear cells, sampled in the first trimester of pregnancy. These receptors all stem from a female donor with multiple sclerosis, enrolled in a pregnancy study. CDR3s include the opening cysteine and the closing phenylalanine or tryptophan. The D gene is left open where the match is weak. Clone size is given for some rows only: seen once, a few or many times, or a class if the clone is expanded.

>NA|16|TRBV7-9|NA|TRBJ2-7
CASSLISGRGSYEQYF
TGTGCCAGCAGCTTAATAAGCGGACGGGGGAGTTACGAGCAGTACTTC
>NA|15|TRBV6-5|NA|TRBJ1-5
CASSSINTGGQPQHF
TGTGCCAGCAGTTCGATTAATACAGGCGGACAGCCCCAGCATTTT
>NA|15|TRBV2|NA|TRBJ2-5
CAFWTGSREQETQYF
TGTGCCTTTTGGACCGGGAGTAGGGAACAAGAGACCCAGTACTTC
>NA|12|TRBV18|few|TRBJ1-1
CASSPHYTEAFF
TGTGCCAGCTCACCACACTACACTGAAGCTTTCTTT
>TRBD1|14|TRBV19|NA|TRBJ2-7
CASSPGTGAAEQYF
TGTGCCAGTAGCCCCGGGACAGGGGCGGCCGAGCAGTACTTC
>NA|17|TRBV2|NA|TRBJ2-3
CASSDWLRAGGTDTQYF
TGTGCCAGCAGTGACTGGCTTCGGGCAGGGGGGACAGATACGCAGTATTTT
>TRBD2|16|TRBV7-2|NA|TRBJ2-7
CASSFGVGLAGDEQYF
TGTGCCAGCAGCTTTGGGGTAGGTCTAGCGGGAGACGAGCAGTACTTC
>TRBD1|14|TRBV25-1|NA|TRBJ1-1
CASRSGGAYTEAFF
TGTGCCAGCAGATCAGGGGGCGCGTACACTGAAGCTTTCTTT
>NA|14|TRBV30|NA|TRBJ2-7
CAWKKAGLVYEQYF
TGTGCCTGGAAAAAGGCGGGATTGGTATACGAGCAGTACTTC
>TRBD2|17|TRBV9|NA|TRBJ2-5
CASSVGLAGREQETQYF
TGTGCCAGCAGCGTAGGGCTAGCGGGGAGGGAACAAGAGACCCAGTACTTC
>NA|13|TRBV5-1|NA|TRBJ2-1
CASSLDDGDEQFF
TGCGCCAGCAGCCTGGACGACGGGGATGAGCAGTTCTTC
>TRBD1|18|TRBV9|once|TRBJ2-1
CASSVELPGQGSRNEQFF
TGTGCCAGCAGCGTAGAGCTGCCGGGACAGGGATCGCGGAATGAGCAGTTCTTC
>TRBD1|16|TRBV7-9|NA|TRBJ2-6
CASSFTGGTGANVLTF
TGTGCCAGCAGCTTTACAGGGGGCACTGGGGCCAACGTCCTGACTTTC
>NA|18|TRBV18|NA|TRBJ1-1
CASSPGFWGTHLITEAFF
TGTGCCAGCTCACCAGGGTTTTGGGGGACACATTTAATAACTGAAGCTTTCTTT
>NA|11|TRBV7-9|NA|TRBJ2-5
CASSPRETQYF
TGTGCCAGCAGCCCTAGGGAGACCCAGTACTTC
>NA|18|TRBV4-1|NA|TRBJ2-4
CASSQAVSGTLAKNIQYF
TGCGCCAGCAGCCAAGCGGTTAGCGGAACCTTAGCCAAAAACATTCAGTACTTC
>TRBD1|15|TRBV7-2|NA|TRBJ1-3
CASSSEGAGGNTIYF
TGTGCCAGCAGCTCGGAGGGGGCAGGAGGAAACACCATATATTTT
>NA|14|TRBV7-3|NA|TRBJ2-1
CASSLVGGASEQFF
TGTGCCAGCAGCCTGGTAGGTGGGGCAAGTGAGCAGTTCTTC
>NA|18|TRBV5-1|NA|TRBJ1-4
CASRTGTDDRATNEKLFF
TGCGCCAGCAGAACTGGGACTGACGATCGAGCAACTAATGAAAAACTGTTTTTT
>NA|14|TRBV5-5|NA|TRBJ1-3
CASSLTGSGNTIYF
TGTGCCAGCAGCCTGACAGGCTCTGGAAACACCATATATTTT
>TRBD2|16|TRBV5-5|NA|TRBJ2-7
CASSLDPAGRAYEQYF
TGTGCCAGCAGCTTGGATCCGGCAGGGAGGGCCTACGAGCAGTACTTC
>NA|13|TRBV14|NA|TRBJ2-1
CASSTDTYNEQFF
TGTGCCAGCAGCACAGACACCTACAATGAGCAGTTCTTC
>NA|13|TRBV7-8|NA|TRBJ2-7
CASSLGGLYEQYF
TGTGCCAGCAGCTTAGGGGGGCTCTACGAGCAGTACTTC
>TRBD1|15|TRBV19|NA|TRBJ2-1
CASSNPGTGYNEQFF
TGTGCCAGTAGTAACCCCGGGACAGGGTACAATGAGCAGTTCTTC
>NA|14|TRBV7-2|NA|TRBJ1-5
CASSFGQGTQPQHF
TGTGCCAGCAGCTTCGGGCAGGGAACTCAGCCCCAGCATTTT
>NA|14|TRBV6-5|NA|TRBJ2-4
CASRPLGAVDIQYF
TGTGCCAGCAGACCCCTAGGAGCCGTGGACATTCAGTACTTC
>NA|16|TRBV6-6|NA|TRBJ2-3
CASTMDGGARADTQYF
TGTGCCAGCACTATGGATGGGGGGGCTCGAGCAGATACGCAGTATTTT
>TRBD2|15|TRBV27|NA|TRBJ2-1
CASSLRTSGKEEQFF
TGTGCCAGCAGTTTAAGGACTAGCGGGAAGGAAGAGCAGTTCTTC
>TRBD1|15|TRBV2|few|TRBJ1-1
CASDQSGQGASEAFF
TGTGCCAGCGACCAATCGGGACAGGGGGCCTCTGAAGCTTTCTTT
>TRBD2|15|TRBV6-1|NA|TRBJ2-1
CASSAGTRVYNEQFF
TGTGCCAGCAGCGCCGGGACTAGGGTTTACAATGAGCAGTTCTTC
>TRBD1|16|TRBV28|NA|TRBJ1-4
CASSSGQGAKREKLFF
TGTGCCAGCAGTTCCGGACAGGGGGCTAAGCGTGAAAAACTGTTTTTT
>NA|15|TRBV5-1|NA|TRBJ2-3
CASSPPDGHTDTQYF
TGCGCCAGCAGCCCCCCCGATGGGCACACAGATACGCAGTATTTT
>TRBD1|15|TRBV6-5|NA|TRBJ2-2
CASRTGTANTGELFF
TGTGCCAGCAGGACCGGGACAGCGAACACCGGGGAGCTGTTTTTT
>TRBD2|14|TRBV25-1|NA|TRBJ2-7
CASSRLAGVSEQYF
TGTGCCAGCAGCAGACTAGCGGGAGTCTCCGAGCAGTACTTC
>NA|16|TRBV4-3|NA|TRBJ2-3
CASSQAVQGPKDTQYF
TGCGCCAGCAGCCAAGCTGTTCAGGGGCCAAAAGATACGCAGTATTTT
>NA|16|TRBV4-2|once|TRBJ2-5
CASSQDSGTLQETQYF
TGTGCCAGCAGCCAAGATTCCGGGACTCTACAAGAGACCCAGTACTTC
>TRBD1|19|TRBV6-1|NA|TRBJ1-3
CASSVFTPGQGSSGNTIYF
TGTGCCAGCAGTGTTTTCACACCGGGACAGGGTTCTTCTGGAAACACCATATATTTT
>TRBD2|19|TRBV30|NA|TRBJ2-5
CAWSGGRSSGRTVQETQYF
TGTGCCTGGAGTGGAGGTCGGTCTAGCGGGAGGACCGTCCAAGAGACCCAGTACTTC
>TRBD2|14|TRBV18|NA|TRBJ2-1
CASSPPTGGNEQFF
TGTGCCAGCTCACCACCTACGGGAGGGAATGAGCAGTTCTTC
>TRBD2|14|TRBV2|NA|TRBJ2-3
CASGGEGGTDTQYF
TGTGCCAGCGGGGGGGAGGGAGGCACAGATACGCAGTATTTT
>NA|15|TRBV7-8|NA|TRBJ2-7
CASSLTRQGDYEQYF
TGTGCCAGCAGCTTAACCCGCCAGGGCGACTACGAGCAGTACTTC
>TRBD2|14|TRBV6-6|NA|TRBJ2-7
CASKGTSIRYEQYF
TGTGCCAGCAAAGGGACTAGCATACGGTACGAGCAGTACTTC